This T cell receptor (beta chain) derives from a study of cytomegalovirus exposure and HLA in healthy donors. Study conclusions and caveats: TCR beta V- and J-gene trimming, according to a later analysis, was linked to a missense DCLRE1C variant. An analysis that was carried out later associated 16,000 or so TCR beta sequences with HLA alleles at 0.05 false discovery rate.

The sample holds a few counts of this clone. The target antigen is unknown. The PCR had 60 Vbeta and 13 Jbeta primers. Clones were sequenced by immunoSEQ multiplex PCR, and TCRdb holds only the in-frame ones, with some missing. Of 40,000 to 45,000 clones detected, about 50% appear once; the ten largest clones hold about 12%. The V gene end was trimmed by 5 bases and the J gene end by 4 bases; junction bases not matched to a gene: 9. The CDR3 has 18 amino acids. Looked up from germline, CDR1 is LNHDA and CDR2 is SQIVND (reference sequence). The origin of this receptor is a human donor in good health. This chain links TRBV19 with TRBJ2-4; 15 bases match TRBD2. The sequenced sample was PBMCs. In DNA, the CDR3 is TGTGCCAGTAGTTCTCGGACTAGCGGGGGGGCTGGGAAAAACATTCAGTACTTC. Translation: CASSSRTSGGAGKNIQYF.